This T cell receptor beta chain was sequenced during a study of shared clonotypes between healthy human individuals. CD45RO-negative cells were positively selected for CCR7, leaving out terminally differentiated effector memory CD45RA+ cells. The ends were cut back, 9 bases at V and 0 bases at J, with 12 bases in the middle. The CDR3 contains 13 residues. Sequencing used immunoSEQ multiplex PCR; TCRdb keeps in-frame clones, though not all of them. The repertoire holds about 680,000 clones, with about 91% as singletons. Sequencing was performed on naive CD8+ T cells sorted from blood. The TCR comes from a young man in good health. This chain uses TRBV5-3 with TRBJ2-5; D is perhaps TRBD1 (5 bases). TRBV5-3 is an open reading frame, and its role is uncertain. The CDR3, as DNA: TGTGCCAAAACCAGGGCGTACCAAGAGACCCAGTACTTC. Residues: CAKTRAYQETQYF.